This TCR beta chain is drawn from a study of T-cell reconstitution after alpha-beta-depleted transplantation in children. CDR1 is SEHNR, CDR2 FQNEAQ, per germline (reference sequence). The CDR3 has 16 residues. V gave up 3 bases and J gave up 3 bases, with 15 bases separating them. Unique molecular identifiers tagged the TCRbeta library. TCRdb recomputed calls from the PCR reads with MiXCR, one row per CDR3 protein. Among around 490,000 distinct CDR3 sequences, about 10% were seen once, and the ten largest hold 13% to 15%. The sequence came from a female patient between 2 and 15 years old who had a stem cell transplant for aplastic anemia, so the T cells may come from the graft donor. The sample here was PBMCs, mostly from graft donor cells, taken 180 days after TCRalphabeta/CD19-depleted stem cell transplant. The chain is built from TRBV7-9 and TRBJ2-4; perhaps D is TRBD1 or TRBD2 (5 bases each). CDR3 residues: CASSFRDGDDKNIQYF. CDR3 nucleotide sequence: TGTGCCAGCAGCTTCCGGGACGGCGACGACAAAAACATTCAGTACTTC.